The 32 T cell receptor beta chains below come from one sample, sequenced in a study of cytomegalovirus exposure and HLA in healthy donors. It was with 60 Vbeta and 13 Jbeta primers that the PCR ran. The table came from immunoSEQ multiplex PCR; TCRdb's copy has only in-frame clones and leaves some out. The data show roughly 100,000 clones, roughly 76% seen once. Sequencing was performed on PBMCs. Source of these receptors: a woman aged 45-60 years in good health and CMV-seropositive.

The chain recombines TRBV5-1 with TRBJ2-3, with TRBD2 matching 8 bases. Germline V CDR1 and CDR2: SGHRS, YFSETQ. The CDR3 is 14 amino acids. The V segment lost 5 bases and the J segment 3 bases; nucleotides outside the gene matches: 5. CDR3 sequence: CASRHSGATDTQYF. DNA of the CDR3: TGCGCCAGCAGGCATAGCGGGGCAACAGATACGCAGTATTTT.

On this clone itself: A much larger clone sits a single nucleotide away, making a read error possible. This chain connects TRBV7-2 to TRBJ1-2; 9 nucleotides agree with TRBD1. Trimming at V came to 5 bases and at J to 3 bases, leaving 1 base not matched to a gene. CDR1 and CDR2 from the germline V gene are SGHTA and FQGNSA. The CDR3 spans 13 residues. CDR3 sequence reads: CASSDRGDYGYTF. The DNA for the CDR3 is TGTGCCAGCAGCGACAGGGGGGACTATGGCTACACCTTC.

This clone has just one count. The chain links TRBV7-2 to TRBJ2-3; 8 nucleotides line up with TRBD2. The trim removed 1 base at V and 4 bases at J, leaving 7 bases unmatched. Germline loops: CDR1 SGHTA, CDR2 FQGNSA. This CDR3 spans 16 amino acids. CDR3 protein: CASSLGVAGPADTQYF. The CDR3 DNA is TGTGCCAGCAGCTTAGGTGTAGCGGGACCCGCAGATACGCAGTATTTT. Full variable domain (rest looked up from reference TRBV7-2 and TRBJ2-3): GAGVSQSPSNKVTEKGKDVELRCDPISGHTALYWYRQSLGQGLEFLIYFQGNSAPDKSGLPSDRFSAERTGGSVSTLTIQRTQQEDSAVYLCASSLGVAGPADTQYFGPGTRLTVL.

This rearrangement joins TRBV27 to TRBJ1-2; 10 positions agree with TRBD1. Germline CDR1 MNHEY, CDR2 SMNVEV (reference sequence). The CDR3 has 15 amino acids. After removal of 6 bases from V and 4 bases from J, the junction contained 8 bases not matched to a gene. CDR3 in DNA: TGTGCCAGCAGCCACGGGCGGGACAGGGGCTATGGCTACACCTTC. The encoded protein is CASSHGRDRGYGYTF.

This rearrangement joins TRBV14 to TRBJ1-6, with no clear D. Trimming shortened V by 1 base and J by 0 bases, and 10 bases separated the two germline ends. From germline, CDR1 is SGHDN and CDR2 FVKESK. The CDR3 contains 17 residues. The CDR3 is CASSQVGRSSYNSPLHF. The DNA for the CDR3 is TGTGCCAGCAGCCAAGTAGGGAGGAGCTCCTATAATTCACCCCTCCACTTT. The whole variable domain, remainder taken from reference TRBV14 and TRBJ1-6, is EAGVTQFPSHSVIEKGQTVTLRCDPISGHDNLYWYRRVMGKEIKFLLHFVKESKQDESGMPNNRFLAERTGGTYSTLKVQPAELEDSGVYFCASSQVGRSSYNSPLHFGNGTRLTVT.

CDR3 sequence: CASSFNPAGGTYNEQFF. CDR3 nucleotides: TGTGCCAGCAGCTTCAACCCAGCGGGGGGTACCTACAATGAGCAGTTCTTC. The chain joins TRBV7-3 to TRBJ2-1, with TRBD2 matching 9 bases. After removal of 3 bases from V and 2 bases from J, the junction contained 8 bases not matched to a gene. The CDR3 totals 17 residues. CDR1 SGHTA and CDR2 FQGTGA come from the germline V gene.

V gene TRBV14 combines with J gene TRBJ1-1; possible D gene TRBD1, 6 bases. V was shortened by 1 base and J by 5 bases, with 29 bases between the two germline ends. This CDR3 comprises 20 residues. Germline V gene lookup returns CDR1 SGHDN and CDR2 FVKESK. The CDR3 DNA sequence: TGTGCCAGCAGCCAAGCCCTGCGGCCTCTCGGGGGGCGCCTCGGAACTGAAGCTTTCTTT. It translates to CASSQALRPLGGRLGTEAFF.

V usage is TRBV7-6 and J usage is TRBJ1-2; a possible D gene is TRBD1 (6 bases). This CDR3 is 15 amino acids long. Trimming cost V 6 bases and J 6 bases, with 20 bases left between them. The germline V gene has CDR1 SGHVS and CDR2 FNYEAQ. CDR3 in DNA: TGTGCCAGCAGTGTTGCGGGGGGCGGTCGAAATGGCTACACCTTC. Encoded protein: CASSVAGGGRNGYTF. The variable domain in full, completed from reference TRBV7-6 and TRBJ1-2, reads GAGVSQSPRYKVTKRGQDVALRCDPISGHVSLYWYRQALGQGPEFLTYFNYEAQQDKSGLPNDRFSAERPEGSISTLTIQRTEQRDSAMYRCASSVAGGGRNGYTFGSGTRLTVV.

V usage is TRBV5-1 and J usage is TRBJ2-3; TRBD1 is a possible D gene (6 bases). The V end was cut by 2 bases, the J end by 7 bases, with 8 bases between. Germline V gene data show CDR1 as SGHRS and CDR2 as YFSETQ. The CDR3 loop spans 12 amino acids. The chain's CDR3 is CASSLGGNTQYF. Here the CDR3 DNA reads TGCGCCAGCAGCTTAGGGGGAAATACGCAGTATTTT.

This chain links TRBV27 with TRBJ2-7; D perhaps matches TRBD2 (6 bases). Germline V gives CDR1 MNHEY, CDR2 SMNVEV (reference sequence). The germline V and J ends were trimmed by 5 bases and 5 bases, with 22 bases remaining between them. The CDR3 is made up of 16 amino acids. This CDR3 reads CASSPRGKGANHEQYF. In DNA, the CDR3 is TGTGCCAGCAGTCCGCGGGGTAAAGGGGCGAACCACGAGCAGTACTTC.

This clone was observed a handful of times. The V and J genes are TRBV19 and TRBJ1-1; a weak D match, TRBD1 (5 bases). CDR1 is LNHDA, CDR2 SQIVND, per germline (reference sequence). Trimming left V 7 bases short and J 1 base short, with 13 bases between. The CDR3 consists of 14 residues. CDR3 nucleotides: TGTGCCAGTAAGACTCTCAGGGAGAACACTGAAGCTTTCTTT. Protein product: CASKTLRENTEAFF.

This rearrangement joins TRBV11-2 to TRBJ1-3; 7 positions agree with TRBD1. Germline loops: CDR1 SGHAT, CDR2 FQNNGV. Trimming removed 2 bases from V and 1 base from J; junction bases left unmatched: 8. The CDR3 consists of 17 residues. CDR3 nucleotides: TGTGCCAGCAGCTTAATACCGGGACAGCGTTCTGGAAACACCATATATTTT. It translates to CASSLIPGQRSGNTIYF.

The chain uses TRBV7-3 and TRBJ2-7; D perhaps matches TRBD2 (6 bases). Germline V gene lookup returns CDR1 SGHTA and CDR2 FQGTGA. V lost 1 base and J 0 bases, leaving 10 bases between the germline ends. The CDR3 is 15 amino acids. For the CDR3, the DNA is TGTGCCAGCAGCTTAAACGGCGGGGACTCCTACGAGCAGTACTTC. As protein: CASSLNGGDSYEQYF.

J is TRBJ1-2 and V is TRBV5-1; TRBD1 agrees at 8 bases. V dropped 0 bases and J dropped 8; count of bases not matched to a gene: 9. This CDR3 has 15 amino acids. Germline lookup yields CDR1 SGHRS and CDR2 YFSETQ. The chain's CDR3 is CASSLALQTGAGYTF. The CDR3 DNA follows: TGCGCCAGCAGCTTGGCATTGCAGACAGGGGCCGGCTACACCTTC.

The chain combines TRBV7-2 with TRBJ2-7, with a possible D match to TRBD1 (6 bases). The germline V gene has CDR1 SGHTA and CDR2 FQGNSA. The CDR3 has 14 amino acids. V was pared by 6 bases and J by 2 bases, with 14 bases between. This CDR3 reads CASSRDNSAYEQYF. CDR3 DNA sequence: TGTGCCAGCAGTCGGGACAACTCAGCCTACGAGCAGTACTTC.

CDR3 sequence (DNA): TGCGCCAGCACGGGACAGCCCTACGAGCAGTACTTC. Translation gives CASTGQPYEQYF. The rearrangement links TRBV10-2 to TRBJ2-7, with 7 bases that match TRBD1. V lost 7 bases to trimming and J lost 2 bases; unmatched junction nucleotides: 2. This CDR3 is 12 amino acids long. CDR1 and CDR2 from the germline V gene are WSHSY and SAAADI.

J is TRBJ2-5 and V is TRBV5-1, with 7 bases fitting TRBD1. Looked up from germline, CDR1 is SGHRS and CDR2 is YFSETQ. With V trimmed by 4 bases and J by 1 base, 4 bases remained unmatched. The CDR3 contains 14 residues. CDR3 sequence reads: CASSATGAQETQYF. The DNA for the CDR3 is TGCGCCAGCAGCGCTACAGGGGCCCAAGAGACCCAGTACTTC.

The chain carries TRBV16 and TRBJ2-1; D gene unclear. The V end lost 5 bases, the J end lost 9 bases, and 23 bases lay between the germline ends. CDR1 KGHSY and CDR2 FQNENV come from the germline V gene. The CDR3 has 16 residues. The CDR3 DNA is TGTGCCAGCAGCTTAGGCCGTTCCCCACACTACGGTGAGCAGTTCTTC. Its translation is CASSLGRSPHYGEQFF.

The chain couples TRBV15 to TRBJ1-2; D call uncertain. V lost 1 base and J 1 base, leaving 13 bases between the germline ends. CDR3 size: 16 residues. Germline assignment: CDR1 LNHNV and CDR2 YYDKDF (reference sequence). This chain's CDR3 is CATSRAEGTLNYGYTF. The CDR3 nucleotides are TGTGCCACCAGCAGAGCCGAGGGAACACTTAACTATGGCTACACCTTC.

The V call is TRBV9, the J call TRBJ2-3, with D possibly matching TRBD2 (6 bases). Trimming pared 2 bases from V and 0 bases from J, leaving 10 bases between. The CDR3 length is 15 residues. From germline, CDR1 is SGDLS and CDR2 YYNGEE. The CDR3 spells CASSVRAGSTDTQYF. The CDR3 coding sequence is TGTGCCAGCAGCGTCAGGGCGGGGAGCACAGATACGCAGTATTTT.

This clone appeared a few times. The chain joins TRBV19 to TRBJ2-1, with D perhaps matching TRBD2 (5 bases). Trimming left V 5 bases short and J 9 bases short, with 14 bases between. The CDR3 covers 13 residues. Germline assignment: CDR1 LNHDA and CDR2 SQIVND (reference sequence). CDR3 residues: CASSSSSFGEQFF. The CDR3 region has the DNA TGTGCCAGTAGTTCATCTAGCTTTGGTGAGCAGTTCTTC. Complete variable domain (other parts from reference TRBV19 and TRBJ2-1): DGGITQSPKYLFRKEGQNVTLSCEQNLNHDAMYWYRQDPGQGLRLIYYSQIVNDFQKGDIAEGYSVSREKKESFPLTVTSAQKNPTAFYLCASSSSSFGEQFFGPGTRLTVL.

V and J are TRBV4-3 and TRBJ1-1, with 7 positions matching TRBD1. J lost 2 bases, V lost 4 bases, and 1 base had no gene match. The CDR3 loop spans 13 amino acids. The V gene's germline CDR1 is LGHNA and CDR2 YSLEER. The CDR3 DNA reads TGCGCCAGCAGCCGGGACAGAAACACTGAAGCTTTCTTT. Translating gives CASSRDRNTEAFF.

The sample holds a few counts of this clone. This chain links TRBV25-1 with TRBJ1-1; D remains ambiguous. CDR3 length: 17 residues. Germline assignment: CDR1 MGHDK and CDR2 SYGVNS. V dropped 3 bases and J dropped 5 bases, with 22 bases sitting between them. The CDR3, as DNA: TGTGCCAGCAGTGACCACCCTCTAATTCGGGGAGGGACTGAAGCTTTCTTT. Translated, it gives CASSDHPLIRGGTEAFF.

The genes are TRBV27 and TRBJ2-5; perhaps TRBD2 as D (7 bases). TRBJ2-7 explains the end of the DNA better; the J call may be wrong. This CDR3 is built from 16 residues. Germline V gives CDR1 MNHEY, CDR2 SMNVEV (reference sequence). The CDR3 nucleotides are TGTGCCAGCAGCCCTATCGGGCACGGGGGGCCCTACGAGCAGTACTTC. Its translation: CASSPIGHGGPYEQYF.

The gene calls are TRBV25-1 and TRBJ2-5; 8 bases agree with TRBD2. The CDR3 extends over 15 amino acids. The J segment lost 5 bases and the V segment lost 3 bases, leaving 8 bases of the junction unmatched. In germline, CDR1 is MGHDK, CDR2 SYGVNS. The CDR3 loop reads CASSDTGGAGETQYF. In DNA, the CDR3 is TGTGCCAGCAGTGATACCGGGGGGGCTGGTGAGACCCAGTACTTC.

This chain uses TRBV5-4 with TRBJ1-1; no clear D gene. This CDR3 has 13 amino acids. The ends were cut back, 0 bases at V and 0 bases at J, with 3 bases in the middle. Germline V lookup: CDR1 SGHNT, CDR2 YYREEE (reference sequence). DNA for the CDR3: TGTGCCAGCAGCTTGGCATTGAACACTGAAGCTTTCTTT. Residues: CASSLALNTEAFF.

The chain combines TRBV2 with TRBJ2-1; a possible D gene is TRBD2 (5 bases). The CDR3 sequence is 12 residues long. The germline gives CDR1 SNHLY, CDR2 FYNNEI. Trimming cost V 6 bases and J 7 bases, with 10 bases left between them. CDR3 DNA sequence: TGTGCCAGCAGGCCGGGCGGGAATGAGCAGTTCTTC. Protein sequence: CASRPGGNEQFF. The variable domain in full, completed from reference TRBV2 and TRBJ2-1, reads EPEVTQTPSHQVTQMGQEVILRCVPISNHLYFYWYRQILGQKVEFLVSFYNNEISEKSEIFDDQFSVERPDGSNFTLKIRSTKLEDSAMYFCASRPGGNEQFFGPGTRLTVL.

V usage is TRBV6-1 and J usage is TRBJ2-3; D perhaps matches TRBD2 (6 bases). CDR3 length equals 16 residues. Trimming took off 4 bases at V and 6 bases at J, with 20 bases between the two ends. Per the germline V gene, CDR1 is MNHNS and CDR2 is SASEGT. The CDR3 DNA reads TGTGCCAGCAGTGCCCGACTGGCGGGGACCCCGGATACGCAGTATTTT. Residues: CASSARLAGTPDTQYF.

V gene TRBV6-1 combines with J gene TRBJ1-1; D is perhaps TRBD1 (6 bases). This CDR3 spans 14 amino acids. Germline CDR1 MNHNS, CDR2 SASEGT. Trimming cost V 6 bases and J 5 bases, with 16 bases left between them. CDR3 loop: CASSATGFATEAFF. CDR3 sequence (DNA): TGTGCCAGCAGCGCTACAGGGTTTGCGACTGAAGCTTTCTTT.

This clone has a handful of counts. V and J are TRBV2 and TRBJ2-1; D possibly corresponds to TRBD1 (7 bases). V was shortened by 4 bases and J by 1 base, with 14 bases between the two germline ends. CDR1 SNHLY and CDR2 FYNNEI come from the germline V gene. The CDR3 totals 16 residues. The CDR3 sequence is CASSARGAESYNEQFF. CDR3 in DNA: TGTGCCAGCAGTGCCAGGGGGGCAGAGTCCTACAATGAGCAGTTCTTC.

The CDR3 nucleotides are TGTGCCAGCAGCCCCTCGACAGGCAATCAGCCCCAGCATTTT. Amino acids: CASSPSTGNQPQHF. This chain uses TRBV7-9 with TRBJ1-5; possibly TRBD1 for D (5 bases). Germline V gives CDR1 SEHNR, CDR2 FQNEAQ (reference sequence). The CDR3 totals 14 residues. V was trimmed by 5 bases and J by 2 bases, leaving 10 bases between them.

CDR3 nucleotides: TGTGCCTGGGGGTCCCGGGAGAAGATAATAGGTACGCAGTATTTT. This codes for CAWGSREKIIGTQYF. The rearrangement links TRBV30 to TRBJ2-3; the D gene is possibly TRBD2 (6 bases). CDR3 length: 15 amino acids. Between the trimmed V and J ends, which lost 5 bases and 8 bases, there was a span of 23 bases. From germline, CDR1 is GTSNPN and CDR2 SVGIG (reference sequence). Full variable domain (remainder filled in from reference TRBV30 and TRBJ2-3): SQTIHQWPATLVQPVGSPLSLECTVEGTSNPNLYWYRQAAGRGLQLLFYSVGIGQISSEVPQNLSASRPQDRQFILSSKKLLLSDSGFYLCAWGSREKIIGTQYFGPGTRLTVL.